This T cell receptor (beta chain) was captured in a study of cytomegalovirus exposure and HLA in healthy donors. Study details: The approximately 120 million unique TCR beta sequences, from roughly 170 million T cells, were found by an earlier analysis. Overall study results and limits: Most TCR beta V segments were productive about 87% or about 30% of the time in an earlier analysis.

A multiplex PCR was run with 60 Vbeta primers and 13 Jbeta primers. The assay was immunoSEQ multiplex PCR, and TCRdb's table has in-frame clones only and misses some. The sample holds some 120,000 clones; over 70% are singletons and the top ten take under 4.5%. CDR1 and CDR2 (germline): SGHDN, FVKESK. The CDR3 has 17 amino acids. Trimming at V came to 2 bases and at J to 6 bases, leaving 9 bases not matched to a gene. About this clone itself: The antigen is undetermined.

Sequencing input: PBMCs. The chain employs TRBV14 and TRBJ2-1, with 11 bases fitting TRBD2. This sequence originates from a man in his late teens or twenties in good health and CMV-seropositive. CDR3 sequence (DNA): TGTGCCAGCAGCCAAATGAGGGTAGCGGGGGGGCTCAATGAGCAGTTCTTC. As protein: CASSQMRVAGGLNEQFF.